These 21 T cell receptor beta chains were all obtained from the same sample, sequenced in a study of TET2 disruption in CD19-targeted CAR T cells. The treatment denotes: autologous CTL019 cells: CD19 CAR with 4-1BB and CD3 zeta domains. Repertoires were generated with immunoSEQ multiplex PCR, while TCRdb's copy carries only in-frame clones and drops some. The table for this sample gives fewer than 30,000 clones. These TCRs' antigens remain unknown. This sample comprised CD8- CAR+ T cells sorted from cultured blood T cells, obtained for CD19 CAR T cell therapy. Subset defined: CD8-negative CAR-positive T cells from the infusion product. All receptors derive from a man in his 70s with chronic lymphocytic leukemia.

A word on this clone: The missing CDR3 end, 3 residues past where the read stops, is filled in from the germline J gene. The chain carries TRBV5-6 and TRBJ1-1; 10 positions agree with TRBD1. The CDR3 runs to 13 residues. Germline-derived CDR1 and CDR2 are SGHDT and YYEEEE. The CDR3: CASSLGTGGMAFF. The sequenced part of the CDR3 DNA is TGTGCCAGCAGCTTGGGGACAGGGGGAATG.

CDR3 bases read: TGTGCCAGCAGCCAGCTAGCGGAAAGCACAGATACG. It encodes CASSQLAESTDT. The full CDR3 protein reads CASSQLAESTDTQYF. J is TRBJ2-3 and V is TRBV7-6; 7 bases line up with TRBD2. The read gets to within 3 residues of the CDR3 end, and the germline J gene fills in the rest. The J segment lost 0 bases and the V segment lost 5 bases, leaving 5 bases of the junction unmatched. Germline CDR1 and CDR2: SGHVS and FNYEAQ. The CDR3 covers 15 residues. Complete variable domain (other parts from reference TRBV7-6 and TRBJ2-3): GAGVSQSPRYKVTKRGQDVALRCDPISGHVSLYWYRQALGQGPEFLTYFNYEAQQDKSGLPNDRFSAERPEGSISTLTIQRTEQRDSAMYRCASSQLAESTDTQYFGPGTRLTVL.

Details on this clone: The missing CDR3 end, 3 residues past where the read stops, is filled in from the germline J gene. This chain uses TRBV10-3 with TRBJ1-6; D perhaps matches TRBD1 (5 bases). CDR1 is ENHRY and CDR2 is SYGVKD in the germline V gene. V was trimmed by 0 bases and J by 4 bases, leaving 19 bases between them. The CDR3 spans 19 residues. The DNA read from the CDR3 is TGTGCCATCAGTGAGTCGAGTCTTTTAAGGGGCTTATATAATTCACCC. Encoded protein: CAISESSLLRGLYNSP. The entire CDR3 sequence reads CAISESSLLRGLYNSPLHF.

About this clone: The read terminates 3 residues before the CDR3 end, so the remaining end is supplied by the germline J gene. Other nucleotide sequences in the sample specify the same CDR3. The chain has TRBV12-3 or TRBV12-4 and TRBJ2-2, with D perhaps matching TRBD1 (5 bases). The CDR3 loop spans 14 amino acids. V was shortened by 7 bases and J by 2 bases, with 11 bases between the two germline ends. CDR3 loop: CASNVQVNTGELFF. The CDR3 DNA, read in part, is TGTGCCAGCAACGTACAGGTTAACACCGGGGAG.

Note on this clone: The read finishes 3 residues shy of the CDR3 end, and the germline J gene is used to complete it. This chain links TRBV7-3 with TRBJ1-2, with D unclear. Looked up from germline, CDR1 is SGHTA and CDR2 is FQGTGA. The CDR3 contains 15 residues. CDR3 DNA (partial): TGTGCCAGCAGCCCGCAAAGCGGGGAGAGCAATGAC. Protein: CASSPQSGESND. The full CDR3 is CASSPQSGESNDYTF.

The CDR3 bases that were read are TGTGCCAGCAGTGATTGGACAGGGGGTAGGACCGGGGAG. It encodes CASSDWTGGRTGE. The full CDR3 protein is CASSDWTGGRTGELFF. The chain couples TRBV12-3 or TRBV12-4 to TRBJ2-2; 10 bases line up with TRBD1. The read stops 3 residues short of the end of the CDR3; the missing end is completed from the germline J gene. There are 16 residues in the CDR3. With V trimmed by 5 bases and J by 5 bases, 8 bases remained unmatched.

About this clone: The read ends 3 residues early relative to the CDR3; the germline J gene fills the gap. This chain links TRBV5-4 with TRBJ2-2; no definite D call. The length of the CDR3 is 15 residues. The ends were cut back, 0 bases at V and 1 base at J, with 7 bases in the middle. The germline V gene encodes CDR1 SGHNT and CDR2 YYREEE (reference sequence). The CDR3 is CASSLDSLNTGELFF. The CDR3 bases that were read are TGTGCCAGCAGCTTGGACAGCCTGAACACCGGGGAG.

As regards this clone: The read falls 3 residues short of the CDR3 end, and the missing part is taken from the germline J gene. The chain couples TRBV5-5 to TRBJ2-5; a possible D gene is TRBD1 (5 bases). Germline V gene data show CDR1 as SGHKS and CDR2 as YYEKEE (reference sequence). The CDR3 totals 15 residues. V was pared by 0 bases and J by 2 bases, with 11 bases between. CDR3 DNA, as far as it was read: TGTGCCAGCAGCTTGGGTGTAGGGGAACAAGAGACC. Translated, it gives CASSLGVGEQET. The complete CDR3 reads CASSLGVGEQETQYF.

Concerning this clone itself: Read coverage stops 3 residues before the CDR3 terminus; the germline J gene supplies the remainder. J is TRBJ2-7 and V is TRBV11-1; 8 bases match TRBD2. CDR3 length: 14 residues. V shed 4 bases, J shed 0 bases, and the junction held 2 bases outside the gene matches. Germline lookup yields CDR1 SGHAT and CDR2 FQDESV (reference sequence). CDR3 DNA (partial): TGTGCCAGCAGCTCCGGACTAGCCTCCTACGAG. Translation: CASSSGLASYE. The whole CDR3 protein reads CASSSGLASYEQYF.

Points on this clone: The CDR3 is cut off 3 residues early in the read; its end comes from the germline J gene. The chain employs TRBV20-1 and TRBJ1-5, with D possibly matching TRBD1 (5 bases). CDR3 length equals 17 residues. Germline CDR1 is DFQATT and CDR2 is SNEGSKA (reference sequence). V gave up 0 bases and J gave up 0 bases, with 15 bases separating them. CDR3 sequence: CSAREGRGTYSNQPQHF. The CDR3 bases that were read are TGCAGTGCTAGAGAGGGGCGCGGTACTTATAGCAATCAGCCC.

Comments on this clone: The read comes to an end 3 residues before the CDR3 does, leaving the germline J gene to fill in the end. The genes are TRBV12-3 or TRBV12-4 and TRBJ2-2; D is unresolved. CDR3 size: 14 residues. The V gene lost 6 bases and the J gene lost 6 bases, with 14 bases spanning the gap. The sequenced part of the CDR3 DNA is TGTGCCAGCAGCCTTATGCCACAGCCCGGGGAG. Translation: CASSLMPQPGE. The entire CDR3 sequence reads CASSLMPQPGELFF.

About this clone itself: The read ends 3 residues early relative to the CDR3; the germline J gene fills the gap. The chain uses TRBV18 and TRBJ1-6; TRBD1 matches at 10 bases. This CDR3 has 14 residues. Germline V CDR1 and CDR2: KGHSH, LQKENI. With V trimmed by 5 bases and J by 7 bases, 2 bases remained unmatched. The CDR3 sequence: CASSGQGGNSPLHF. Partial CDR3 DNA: TGTGCCAGCTCAGGACAGGGGGGGAATTCACCC.

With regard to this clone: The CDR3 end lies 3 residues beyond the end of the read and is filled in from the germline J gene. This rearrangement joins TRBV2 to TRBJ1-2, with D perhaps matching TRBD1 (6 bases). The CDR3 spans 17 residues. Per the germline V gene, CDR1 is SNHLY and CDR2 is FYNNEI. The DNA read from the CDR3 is TGTGCCAGCAGTGAATCACTCCTAGCGGGGGGGGACAATGAC. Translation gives CASSESLLAGGDND. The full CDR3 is CASSESLLAGGDNDYTF.

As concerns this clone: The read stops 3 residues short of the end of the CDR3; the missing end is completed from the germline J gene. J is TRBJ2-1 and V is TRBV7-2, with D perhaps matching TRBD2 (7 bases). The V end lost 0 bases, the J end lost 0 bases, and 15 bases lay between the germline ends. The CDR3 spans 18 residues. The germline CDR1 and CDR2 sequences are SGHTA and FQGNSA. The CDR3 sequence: CASSLAGGPLSSYNEQFF. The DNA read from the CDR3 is TGTGCCAGCAGCTTAGCGGGGGGGCCTCTGAGCTCCTACAATGAG. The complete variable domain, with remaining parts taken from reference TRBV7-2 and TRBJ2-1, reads GAGVSQSPSNKVTEKGKDVELRCDPISGHTALYWYRQSLGQGLEFLIYFQGNSAPDKSGLPSDRFSAERTGGSVSTLTIQRTQQEDSAVYLCASSLAGGPLSSYNEQFFGPGTRLTVL.

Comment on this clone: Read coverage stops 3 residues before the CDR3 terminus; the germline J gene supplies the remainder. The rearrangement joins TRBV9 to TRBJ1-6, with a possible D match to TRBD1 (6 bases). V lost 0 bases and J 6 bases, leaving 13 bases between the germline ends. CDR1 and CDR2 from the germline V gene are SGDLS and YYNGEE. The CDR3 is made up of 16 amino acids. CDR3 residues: CASSVGGGSANSPLHF. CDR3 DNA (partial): TGTGCCAGCAGCGTAGGAGGGGGATCAGCTAATTCACCC.

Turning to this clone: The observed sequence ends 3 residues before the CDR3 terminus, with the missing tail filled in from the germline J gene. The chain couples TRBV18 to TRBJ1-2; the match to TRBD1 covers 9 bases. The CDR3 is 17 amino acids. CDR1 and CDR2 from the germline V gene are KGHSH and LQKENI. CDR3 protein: CASSLSGGQGPTYDYTF. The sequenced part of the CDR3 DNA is TGTGCCAGCTCACTTTCTGGGGGACAGGGACCTACCTACGAC.

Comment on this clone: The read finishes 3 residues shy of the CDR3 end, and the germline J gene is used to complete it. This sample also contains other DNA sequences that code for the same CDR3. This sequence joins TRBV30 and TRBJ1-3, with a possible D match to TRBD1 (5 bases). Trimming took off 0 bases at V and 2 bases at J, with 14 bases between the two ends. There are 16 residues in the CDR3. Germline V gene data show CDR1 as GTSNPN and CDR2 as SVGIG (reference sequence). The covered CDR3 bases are TGTGCCTGGAGTGTAAAGGCGGCGGGGCCTGGAAACACC. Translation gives CAWSVKAAGPGNT. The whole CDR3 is CAWSVKAAGPGNTIYF.

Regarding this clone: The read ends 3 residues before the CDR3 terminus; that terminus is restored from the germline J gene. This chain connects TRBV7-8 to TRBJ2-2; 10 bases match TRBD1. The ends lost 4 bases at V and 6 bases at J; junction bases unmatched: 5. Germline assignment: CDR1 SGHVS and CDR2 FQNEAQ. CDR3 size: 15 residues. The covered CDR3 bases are TGTGCCAGCAGCTCTGGACAGGGGGTCCCCGGGGAG. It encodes CASSSGQGVPGE. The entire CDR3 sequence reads CASSSGQGVPGELFF.

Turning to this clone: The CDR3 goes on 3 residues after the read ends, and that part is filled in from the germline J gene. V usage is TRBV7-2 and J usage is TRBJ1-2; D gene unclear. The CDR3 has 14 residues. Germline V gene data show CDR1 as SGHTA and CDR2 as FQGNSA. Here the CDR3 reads CASSLFGPTDTYTF. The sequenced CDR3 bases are TGTGCCAGCAGCCTGTTCGGCCCCACAGATACC. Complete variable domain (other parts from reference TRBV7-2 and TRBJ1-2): GAGVSQSPSNKVTEKGKDVELRCDPISGHTALYWYRQSLGQGLEFLIYFQGNSAPDKSGLPSDRFSAERTGGSVSTLTIQRTQQEDSAVYLCASSLFGPTDTYTFGSGTRLTVV.

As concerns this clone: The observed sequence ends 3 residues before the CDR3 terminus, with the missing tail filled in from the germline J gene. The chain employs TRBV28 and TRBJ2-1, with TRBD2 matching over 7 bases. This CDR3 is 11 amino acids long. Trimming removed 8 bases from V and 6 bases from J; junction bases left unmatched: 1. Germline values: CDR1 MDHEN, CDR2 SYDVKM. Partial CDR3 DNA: TGTGCCAGCCCTAGCGGCAATGAG. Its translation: CASPSGNE. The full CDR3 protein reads CASPSGNEQFF.

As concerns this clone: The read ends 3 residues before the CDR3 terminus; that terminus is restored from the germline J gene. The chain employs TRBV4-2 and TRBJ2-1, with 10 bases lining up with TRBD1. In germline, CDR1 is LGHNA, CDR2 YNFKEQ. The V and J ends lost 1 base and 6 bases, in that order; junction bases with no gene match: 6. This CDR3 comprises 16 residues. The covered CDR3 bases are TGTGCCAGCAGCCAAGGGGGACAGGGGCGCGGCAATGAG. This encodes CASSQGGQGRGNE. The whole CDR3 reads CASSQGGQGRGNEQFF.